This TCR beta chain appears in the sequencing data of a study of vaccination and CD4 T cells after COVID-19. In the study overall: For each participant, vaccination comprised two doses of either the BNT162b2 or the mRNA-1273 vaccine. A median of approximately 100 days (range 35 to 161) separated diagnosis from post-COVID sampling.

This clonotype turned up a few times. Its target is not known. Sequencing of the DNA from cultured CD4+ T cells was carried out with the Oncomine TCR Beta short-read assay. TCRdb re-called the PCR reads with MiXCR, one entry per CDR3 protein. Here the sample spans under 20,000 distinct CDR3 sequences, about 42% being singletons. The treatment denotes: roughly ten-day PBMC culture with coronavirus spike peptide pools or control peptides (ViraFEST assay). Peptide pool stimulation in ViraFEST expanded antigen-specific T cells, whose TCRs were then sequenced. Wells contained about 2 million PBMCs each, and these were cultured with about 9.2 IU/ml IL-2 and about 9 ug/ml peptide pools. This receptor was obtained from a human donor who received a COVID-19 vaccine. The source was CD4+ T cells from blood, cultured in vitro, collected before SARS-CoV-2 vaccination.

CDR3 sequence reads: CASSQTGTGDYEQYF. The CDR3 bases are TGCGCCAGCAGCCAAACGGGTACAGGCGACTACGAGCAGTACTTC. V is TRBV4-1 and J is TRBJ2-7; possible D gene TRBD1, 5 bases. Germline V lookup: CDR1 MGHRA, CDR2 YSYEKL. The V and J ends lost 2 bases and 3 bases respectively, with 14 bases between them. The CDR3 consists of 15 residues.